The 5 T cell receptor beta chains in this list originate from one sample, sequenced in a study of T cells in women clearing cervical HPV infection (dated by TCRdb to 2017 to 2018). Library creation used the immunoSEQ multiplex PCR assay. Here the immuneACCESS table is served through TCRdb, limited to in-frame sequences with V and J called. Missing clones are a known gap in these copies; in checked studies unresolved V genes cover under half, and the rest lacks a known reason. The table for this sample lists roughly 12,000 clones. Approximately 10% of the sample comes from the top ten. The sample comprised blood buffy coat. These receptors originate from a woman aged 18 to 75 with a cervical HPV16 infection that either progressed to CIN3+ or cleared (not recorded which).

By frequency, this clone is medium-sized. CDR3 DNA, as far as it was read: TGCAGTGCTAGAAATTCCGGGACAGGGGGTTCTTTG. It translates to CSARNSGTGGSL. The full CDR3 protein is CSARNSGTGGSLLFF. V gene TRBV20-1 combines with J gene TRBJ2-2; 11 bases align to TRBD1. The read is 3 residues too short to cover the CDR3 end, so that end is filled in from the germline J gene. The CDR3 has 15 amino acids. CDR1 is DFQATT, CDR2 SNEGSKA, per germline (reference sequence).

The CDR3 bases that were read are TGTGCCAGCAGCACCACAGGGGATGGGGCCAACGTC. Translating it yields CASSTTGDGANV. The full CDR3 protein is CASSTTGDGANVLTF. The chain couples TRBV12-3 or TRBV12-4 to TRBJ2-6, with TRBD1 identical over 7 bases. The read stops 3 residues short of the end of the CDR3; the missing end is completed from the germline J gene. There are 15 residues in the CDR3. Trimming cost V 6 bases and J 3 bases; bases outside gene matches: 5.

Worth noting for this clone: The read terminates 3 residues before the CDR3 end, so the remaining end is supplied by the germline J gene. The V call is TRBV10-3, the J call TRBJ2-5; 8 bases are shared with TRBD1. Germline V gives CDR1 ENHRY, CDR2 SYGVKD. The CDR3 has 13 residues. Unmatched junction bases numbered 3, after V lost 5 bases and J lost 4 bases. Partial CDR3 DNA: TGTGCCATCAGTTCAGGGGGCGCAGAGACC. Its translation is CAISSGGAET. Given in full, the CDR3 is CAISSGGAETQYF.

This clone ranks as medium-sized in terms of frequency. The read ends 3 residues early relative to the CDR3; the germline J gene fills the gap. The chain is built from TRBV29-1 and TRBJ1-1, with a weak D call TRBD1 (6 bases). This CDR3 region has 15 residues. Germline CDR1 is SQVTM and CDR2 is ANQGSEA. The sequenced CDR3 bases are TGCAGCGTTGAAGCCGTCGGGGGGGCGCGTTCCGAA. This sequence encodes CSVEAVGGARSE. The full CDR3 sequence reads CSVEAVGGARSEAFF.

To note about this clone: The read stops 3 residues short of the end of the CDR3; the missing end is completed from the germline J gene. The V and J genes are TRBV20-1 and TRBJ1-1; tentatively, D is TRBD1 (5 bases). This CDR3 has 15 residues. Trimming left V 3 bases short and J 1 base short, with 15 bases between. From germline, CDR1 is DFQATT and CDR2 SNEGSKA (reference sequence). This CDR3 reads CSASPRQPGNTEAFF. The CDR3 DNA, read in part, is TGCAGTGCTAGTCCCAGACAGCCTGGGAACACTGAA.